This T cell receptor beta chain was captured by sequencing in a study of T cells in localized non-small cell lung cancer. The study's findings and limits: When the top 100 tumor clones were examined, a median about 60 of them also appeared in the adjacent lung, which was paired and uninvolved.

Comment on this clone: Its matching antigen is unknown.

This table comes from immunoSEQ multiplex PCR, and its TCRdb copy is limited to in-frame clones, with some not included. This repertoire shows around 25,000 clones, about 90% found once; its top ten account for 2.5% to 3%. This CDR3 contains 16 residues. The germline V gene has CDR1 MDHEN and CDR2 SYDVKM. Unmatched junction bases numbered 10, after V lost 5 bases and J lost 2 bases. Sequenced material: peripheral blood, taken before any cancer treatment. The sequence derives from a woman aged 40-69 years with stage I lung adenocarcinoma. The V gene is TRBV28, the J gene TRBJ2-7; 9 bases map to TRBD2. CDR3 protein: CASSDPGGGRAYEQYF. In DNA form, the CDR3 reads TGTGCCAGCAGTGATCCCGGGGGCGGGAGGGCCTACGAGCAGTACTTC.